A single sample gave rise to the 23 T cell receptor beta chains below, sequenced in a study of T cells in Graves' hyperthyroidism and ophthalmopathy. Amplification of TCR beta CDR3 regions used RNA as the template. Researchers ran a first-round RT-PCR on the TCR CDR3 using the HTBI primer set. TCRdb re-called the multiplex PCR reads with MiXCR, one entry per CDR3 protein. The sample holds about 560,000 distinct CDR3 sequences, approximately 14% seen once. Sequencing was performed on blood. The receptors were gathered from a woman between 25 and 40 years old with Graves' hyperthyroidism.

This clonotype was seen ten or more times. This chain joins TRBV3-1 and TRBJ1-1; D remains ambiguous. This CDR3 comprises 13 residues. Germline CDR1 LGHDT, CDR2 YNNKEL (reference sequence). Deletions cut 4 bases from V and 3 bases from J, with 9 bases between. The CDR3 DNA reads TGTGCCAGCAGCCCTTTTCTGGACACTGAAGCTTTCTTT. It codes for CASSPFLDTEAFF.

This clonotype turned up a few times. The genes are TRBV10-3 and TRBJ2-7; 9 bases line up with TRBD1. This CDR3 is built from 14 residues. Looked up from germline, CDR1 is ENHRY and CDR2 is SYGVKD. J lost 3 bases, V lost 7 bases, and 7 bases had no gene match. The CDR3 bases are TGTGCCATCACCCCGGGACAGGGACTCTACGAGCAGTACTTC. This codes for CAITPGQGLYEQYF.

This clonotype has more than one count but fewer than ten. The CDR3, as DNA: TGTGCCAGCAGCTCCGTGACCGGCGTGGGCTCTGGAAACACCATATATTTT. This encodes CASSSVTGVGSGNTIYF. The chain recombines TRBV7-2 with TRBJ1-3; no definite D call. CDR3 length: 17 residues. Trimming removed 4 bases from V and 0 bases from J, with 16 bases in between. Germline V gene sequence: CDR1 SGHTA, CDR2 FQGNSA. Full variable domain (remainder filled in from reference TRBV7-2 and TRBJ1-3): GAGVSQSPSNKVTEKGKDVELRCDPISGHTALYWYRQSLGQGLEFLIYFQGNSAPDKSGLPSDRFSAERTGGSVSTLTIQRTQQEDSAVYLCASSSVTGVGSGNTIYFGEGSWLTVV.

The chain combines TRBV6-2 or TRBV6-3 with TRBJ1-1; a weak D match, TRBD1 (5 bases). Germline CDR1 is MNHEY and CDR2 is SVGEGT. The CDR3 length is 13 residues. The V end was cut by 5 bases, the J end by 3 bases, with 10 bases between. As DNA, the CDR3 is TGTGCCAGCAGTCGGACACGGGACACTGAAGCTTTCTTT. Translated, it gives CASSRTRDTEAFF.

The chain couples TRBV11-2 to TRBJ2-6, with 11 bases fitting TRBD2. Looked up from germline, CDR1 is SGHAT and CDR2 is FQNNGV. V shed 3 bases and J 0 bases; nucleotides not matched to a gene: 4. CDR3 size: 18 residues. This CDR3 is CASSFVGLAASGANVLTF. Here the CDR3 DNA reads TGTGCCAGCAGCTTCGTGGGACTAGCGGCCTCTGGGGCCAACGTCCTGACTTTC. Looking up the rest from reference TRBV11-2 and TRBJ2-6 gives the full variable domain: EAGVAQSPRYKIIEKRQSVAFWCNPISGHATLYWYQQILGQGPKLLIQFQNNGVVDDSQLPKDRFSAERLKGVDSTLKIQPAKLEDSAVYLCASSFVGLAASGANVLTFGAGSRLTVL.

There are many counts of this clonotype. The chain uses TRBV11-2 and TRBJ2-2; D not resolved. Germline CDR1 reads SGHAT; CDR2 reads FQNNGV. The CDR3 spans 14 residues. V gave up 1 base and J gave up 7 bases, with 10 bases separating them. The CDR3 protein is CASSLALGGGELFF. The CDR3 coding sequence is TGTGCCAGCAGCTTAGCTCTAGGTGGCGGGGAGCTGTTTTTT.

This clonotype was seen ten or more times. The rearrangement links TRBV20-1 to TRBJ1-5, with no clear D. This CDR3 has 15 residues. Per the germline V gene, CDR1 is DFQATT and CDR2 is SNEGSKA (reference sequence). Trimming removed 3 bases from V and 1 base from J, with 13 bases in between. The CDR3 DNA sequence: TGCAGTGCTAGCCCCAGGCCGGGCAGCAATCAGCCCCAGCATTTT. Translation: CSASPRPGSNQPQHF.

This clonotype was recorded at least ten times. The chain links TRBV20-1 to TRBJ2-1, with TRBD2 matching over 10 bases. Germline V lookup: CDR1 DFQATT, CDR2 SNEGSKA (reference sequence). J lost 6 bases, V lost 3 bases, and 8 bases had no gene match. The CDR3 runs 15 residues. The CDR3 nucleotides read TGCAGTGCTAGGTACCGAGCGGGAGGGTCCAATGAGCAGTTCTTC. Translating it yields CSARYRAGGSNEQFF.

Ten or more counts support this clonotype. The chain uses TRBV28 and TRBJ1-6; D uncertain. The V gene lost 8 bases and the J gene lost 5 bases, with 10 bases spanning the gap. The length of the CDR3 is 13 residues. Looked up from germline, CDR1 is MDHEN and CDR2 is SYDVKM. The CDR3 DNA is TGTGCCAGCCGGCCGGTGGATAATTCACCCCTCCACTTT. Protein product: CASRPVDNSPLHF.

V and J are TRBV19 and TRBJ2-3, with TRBD2 identical over 13 bases. The CDR3 extends over 21 amino acids. With 4 bases clipped from V and 4 bases from J, the junction kept 20 bases outside the gene matches. In germline, CDR1 is LNHDA, CDR2 SQIVND (reference sequence). The CDR3 region has the DNA TGTGCCAGTAGTACCCTCGGACACCCGAGGACTAGCGGGAGCGGTCCAGATACGCAGTATTTT. The encoded protein is CASSTLGHPRTSGSGPDTQYF.

The rearrangement links TRBV7-9 to TRBJ2-1; D is uncertain. The CDR3 extends over 12 amino acids. Trimming cost V 5 bases and J 7 bases, with 9 bases left between them. From germline, CDR1 is SEHNR and CDR2 FQNEAQ (reference sequence). Written as DNA, the CDR3 is TGTGCCAGCAGCAAGATTAGTAATGAGCAGTTCTTC. Translated: CASSKISNEQFF. The full variable domain, in which reference TRBV7-9 and TRBJ2-1 provide the parts outside the CDR3, is DTGVSQNPRHKITKRGQNVTFRCDPISEHNRLYWYRQTLGQGPEFLTYFQNEAQLEKSRLLSDRFSAERPKGSFSTLEIQRTEQGDSAMYLCASSKISNEQFFGPGTRLTVL.

The chain has TRBV28 and TRBJ1-3; a possible D gene is TRBD1 (6 bases). The germline V gene encodes CDR1 MDHEN and CDR2 SYDVKM. The CDR3 covers 16 residues. Trimming left V 2 bases short and J 0 bases short, with 11 bases between. CDR3 sequence: CASSLAGAISGNTIYF. Written as DNA, the CDR3 is TGTGCCAGCAGTTTAGCGGGGGCTATCTCTGGAAACACCATATATTTT.

This clonotype came up many times. CDR3 coding DNA: TGTGCCAGCAGTTTATCTCGGACAGGGGGCTTCGAGCAGTACTTC. Its protein product is CASSLSRTGGFEQYF. This chain uses TRBV27 with TRBJ2-7; 11 bases fit TRBD1. Germline CDR1 and CDR2: MNHEY and SMNVEV (reference sequence). CDR3 size: 15 residues. After removal of 0 bases from V and 6 bases from J, the junction contained 4 bases not matched to a gene.

This clonotype was counted only a few times. V usage is TRBV20-1 and J usage is TRBJ1-5; no definite D call. This CDR3 region has 16 residues. The V and J ends lost 3 bases and 2 bases respectively, with 17 bases between them. Per germline, CDR1 DFQATT and CDR2 SNEGSKA (reference sequence). The DNA of the CDR3 is TGCAGTGCTAGCACGGCCGCGGGATTAGGCAATCAGCCCCAGCATTTT. It translates to CSASTAAGLGNQPQHF.

As regards this clonotype: A much more abundant neighbour one base away suggests this may be a read error. The chain combines TRBV7-8 with TRBJ1-1; D call uncertain. V was cut by 4 bases and J by 6 bases, with 12 bases left in between. In germline, CDR1 is SGHVS, CDR2 FQNEAQ. The CDR3 extends over 13 amino acids. The CDR3 loop is CASSSGGSAEAFF. The CDR3 nucleotides are TGTGCCAGCAGCTCCGGCGGGTCGGCTGAAGCTTTCTTT.

This clonotype was seen many times. The chain uses TRBV3-1 and TRBJ2-3; 9 nucleotides match TRBD2. Germline values: CDR1 LGHDT, CDR2 YNNKEL (reference sequence). Trimming at V came to 4 bases and at J to 3 bases, leaving 11 bases not matched to a gene. The length of the CDR3 is 17 residues. CDR3 region: CASSPSAGGRRTDTQYF. The CDR3 bases are TGTGCCAGCAGCCCATCGGCGGGGGGGAGACGAACAGATACGCAGTATTTT.

Regarding this clonotype: With a much larger clone just one base away, this may be a read error. The CDR3 bases are TGTGCCAGCAGCTTAAGCCCTAGCGCCCTCAACGAGCAGTACTTC. Residues: CASSLSPSALNEQYF. The chain joins TRBV13 to TRBJ2-7, with a weak D call TRBD2 (6 bases). The V end was cut by 2 bases, the J end by 5 bases, with 16 bases between. Germline assignment: CDR1 PRHDT and CDR2 FYEKMQ (reference sequence). The CDR3 runs 15 residues.

The V gene is TRBV3-1, the J gene TRBJ2-3, with TRBD2 matching over 9 bases. Trimming took 4 bases from V and 1 from J; bases not matched to a gene: 6. The germline V gene has CDR1 LGHDT and CDR2 YNNKEL (reference sequence). The CDR3 contains 16 residues. The CDR3 region is CASSLRTSDRTDTQYF. CDR3 DNA sequence: TGTGCCAGCAGCCTAAGGACTAGCGACCGCACAGATACGCAGTATTTT.

This clonotype was counted at least ten times. The chain is built from TRBV28 and TRBJ1-1, with D perhaps TRBD1 (5 bases). From germline, CDR1 is MDHEN and CDR2 SYDVKM. V dropped 6 bases and J dropped 1 base, with 15 bases sitting between them. The length of the CDR3 is 15 residues. The CDR3 DNA follows: TGTGCCAGCAGCCGACCTGGGGACCAGAACACTGAAGCTTTCTTT. Its translation: CASSRPGDQNTEAFF.

This clonotype appeared a few times. The gene calls are TRBV9 and TRBJ2-3; D is undetermined. Trimming stripped 0 bases from V and 1 base from J, with 12 bases between. Per the germline V gene, CDR1 is SGDLS and CDR2 is YYNGEE. There are 16 residues in the CDR3. CDR3 coding DNA: TGTGCCAGCAGCGTAGTTGGCAGTCCGGGCACAGATACGCAGTATTTT. Amino acids: CASSVVGSPGTDTQYF.

This clonotype was counted ten times or more. The chain links TRBV2 to TRBJ2-1; D might be TRBD1 or TRBD2, each matching 5 bases. Germline values: CDR1 SNHLY, CDR2 FYNNEI. The V end lost 7 bases, the J end lost 6 bases, and 7 bases lay between the germline ends. This CDR3 has 11 residues. The DNA for the CDR3 is TGTGCCAGCATGAGGGGCAATGAGCAGTTCTTC. It encodes CASMRGNEQFF.

The sample holds many counts of this clonotype. The V call is TRBV27, the J call TRBJ2-1, with D possibly TRBD2 on 5 matching bases. The CDR3 length is 16 residues. Germline CDR1 MNHEY, CDR2 SMNVEV (reference sequence). Between the trimmed V and J ends, which lost 3 bases and 5 bases, there was a span of 17 bases. CDR3 in amino acids: CASSLGGGLSNNEQFF. CDR3 DNA sequence: TGTGCCAGCAGTTTGGGCGGCGGGCTCTCTAACAATGAGCAGTTCTTC.

Ten or more counts support this clonotype. The chain has TRBV11-1 and TRBJ2-7; 10 bases align to TRBD2. The germline V gene encodes CDR1 SGHAT and CDR2 FQDESV (reference sequence). CDR3 length: 15 residues. With V trimmed by 1 base and J by 5 bases, 5 bases remained unmatched. CDR3 sequence reads: CASSLGLAGADEQYF. In DNA, the CDR3 is TGTGCCAGCAGCTTAGGGCTAGCGGGAGCGGACGAGCAGTACTTC.